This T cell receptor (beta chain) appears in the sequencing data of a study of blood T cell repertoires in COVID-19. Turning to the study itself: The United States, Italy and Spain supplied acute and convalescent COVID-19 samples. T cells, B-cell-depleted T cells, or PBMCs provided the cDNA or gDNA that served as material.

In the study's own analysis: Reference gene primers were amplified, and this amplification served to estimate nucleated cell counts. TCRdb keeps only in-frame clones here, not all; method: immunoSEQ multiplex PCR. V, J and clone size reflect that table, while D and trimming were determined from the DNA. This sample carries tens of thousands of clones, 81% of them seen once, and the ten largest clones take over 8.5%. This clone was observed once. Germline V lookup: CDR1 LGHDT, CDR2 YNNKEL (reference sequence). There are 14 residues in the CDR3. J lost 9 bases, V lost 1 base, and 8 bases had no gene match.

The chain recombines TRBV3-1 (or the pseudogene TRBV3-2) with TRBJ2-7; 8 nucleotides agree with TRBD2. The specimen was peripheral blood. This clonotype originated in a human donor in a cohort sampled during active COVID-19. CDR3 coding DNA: TGTGCCAGCAGCCAAGGCACTAGCGGCACCATGCAGTACTTC. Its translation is CASSQGTSGTMQYF.